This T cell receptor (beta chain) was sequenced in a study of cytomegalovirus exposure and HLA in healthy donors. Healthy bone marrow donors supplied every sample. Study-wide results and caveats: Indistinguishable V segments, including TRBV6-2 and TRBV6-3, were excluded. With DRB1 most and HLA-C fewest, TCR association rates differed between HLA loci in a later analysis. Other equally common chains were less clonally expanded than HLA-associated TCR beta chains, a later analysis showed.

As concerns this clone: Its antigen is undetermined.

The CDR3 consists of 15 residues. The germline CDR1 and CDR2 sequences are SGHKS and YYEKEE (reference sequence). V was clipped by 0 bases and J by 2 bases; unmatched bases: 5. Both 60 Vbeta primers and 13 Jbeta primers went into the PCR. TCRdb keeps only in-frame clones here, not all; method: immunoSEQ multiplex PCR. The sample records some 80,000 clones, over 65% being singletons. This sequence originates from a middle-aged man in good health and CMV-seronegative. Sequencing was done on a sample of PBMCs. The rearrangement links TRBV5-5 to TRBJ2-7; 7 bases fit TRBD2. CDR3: CASSLVGGGPYEQYF. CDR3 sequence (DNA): TGTGCCAGCAGCTTGGTTGGGGGGGGTCCCTACGAGCAGTACTTC.